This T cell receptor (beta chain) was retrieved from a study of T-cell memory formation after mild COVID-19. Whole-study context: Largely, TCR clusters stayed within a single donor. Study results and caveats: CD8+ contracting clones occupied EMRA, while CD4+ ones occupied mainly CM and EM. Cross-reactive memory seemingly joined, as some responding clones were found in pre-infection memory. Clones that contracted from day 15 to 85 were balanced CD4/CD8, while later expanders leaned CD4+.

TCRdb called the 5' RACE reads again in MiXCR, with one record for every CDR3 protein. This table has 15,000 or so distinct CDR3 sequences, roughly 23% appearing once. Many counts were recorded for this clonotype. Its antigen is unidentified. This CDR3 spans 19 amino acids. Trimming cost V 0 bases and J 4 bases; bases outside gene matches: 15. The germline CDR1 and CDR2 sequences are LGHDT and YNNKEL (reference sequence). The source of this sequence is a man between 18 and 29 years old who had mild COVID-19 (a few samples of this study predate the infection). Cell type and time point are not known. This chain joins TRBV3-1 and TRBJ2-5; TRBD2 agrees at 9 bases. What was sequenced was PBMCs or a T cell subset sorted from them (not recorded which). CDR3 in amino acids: CASSQEEIMAGGLGETQYF. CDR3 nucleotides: TGTGCCAGCAGCCAAGAAGAAATAATGGCGGGGGGGCTTGGAGAGACCCAGTACTTC.